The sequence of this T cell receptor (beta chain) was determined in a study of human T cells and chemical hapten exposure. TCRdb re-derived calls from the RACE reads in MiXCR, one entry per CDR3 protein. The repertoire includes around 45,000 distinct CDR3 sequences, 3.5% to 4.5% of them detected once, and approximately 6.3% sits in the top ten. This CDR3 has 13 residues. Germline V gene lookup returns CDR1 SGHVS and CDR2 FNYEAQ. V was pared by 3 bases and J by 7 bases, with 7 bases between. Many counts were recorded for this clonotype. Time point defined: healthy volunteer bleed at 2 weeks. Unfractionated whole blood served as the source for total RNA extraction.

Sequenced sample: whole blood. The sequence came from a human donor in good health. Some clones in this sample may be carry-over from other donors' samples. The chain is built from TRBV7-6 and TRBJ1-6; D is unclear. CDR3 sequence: CASSLGSNSPLHF. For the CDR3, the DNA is TGTGCCAGCAGCTTGGGCTCGAATTCACCCCTCCACTTT.